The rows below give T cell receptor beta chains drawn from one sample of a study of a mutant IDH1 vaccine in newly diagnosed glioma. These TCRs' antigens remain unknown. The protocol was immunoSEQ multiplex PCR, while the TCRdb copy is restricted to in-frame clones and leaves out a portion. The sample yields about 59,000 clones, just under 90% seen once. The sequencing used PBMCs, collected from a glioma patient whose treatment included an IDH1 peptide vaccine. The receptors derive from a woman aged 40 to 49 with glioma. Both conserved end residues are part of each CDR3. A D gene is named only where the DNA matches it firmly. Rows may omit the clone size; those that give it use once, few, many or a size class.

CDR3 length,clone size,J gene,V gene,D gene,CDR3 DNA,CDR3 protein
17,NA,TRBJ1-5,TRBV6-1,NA,TGTGCCAGCAGTGAAGGTGTCCCCGGGTTGGTAAATCAGCCCCAGCATTTT,CASSEGVPGLVNQPQHF
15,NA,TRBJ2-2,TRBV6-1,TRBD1,TGTGCCACCCCGGGACAGGGGATTGTCACCGGGGAGCTGTTTTTT,CATPGQGIVTGELFF
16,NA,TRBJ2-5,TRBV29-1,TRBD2,TGCAGCGTTGAATTGTTAGCGGGGGACCGCCAAGAGACCCAGTACTTC,CSVELLAGDRQETQYF
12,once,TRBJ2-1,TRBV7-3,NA,TGTGCCAGCAGCACAGGGACTCCGGAACAGTTCTTC,CASSTGTPEQFF
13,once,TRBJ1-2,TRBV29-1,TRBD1,TGCAGCGTGGGACAGGCCGGCAACTATGGCTACACCTTC,CSVGQAGNYGYTF
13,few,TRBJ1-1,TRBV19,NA,TGTGCCAGTAGCGCCGATGAGAACACTGAAGCTTTCTTT,CASSADENTEAFF
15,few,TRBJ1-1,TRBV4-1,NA,TGCGCCAGCAGCCAAGTTTGGGAACTGAACACTGAAGCTTTCTTT,CASSQVWELNTEAFF
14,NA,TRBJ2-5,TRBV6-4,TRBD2,TGTGCCAGCAGTAAGGGACTAGACCTTGAGACCCAGTACTTC,CASSKGLDLETQYF
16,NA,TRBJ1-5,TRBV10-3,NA,TGTGCCATTCTTATAAGTAGCCTATATAGCAATCAGCCCCAGCATTTT,CAILISSLYSNQPQHF
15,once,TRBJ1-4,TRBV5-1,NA,TGCGCCAGCAGTTTGGGGCCCGATACTCGTGGGGAACTGTTTTTT,CASSLGPDTRGELFF
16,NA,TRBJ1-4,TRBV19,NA,TGTGCCAGTAGTTTATCCACGGGACGGACTAATGAAAAACTGTTTTTT,CASSLSTGRTNEKLFF
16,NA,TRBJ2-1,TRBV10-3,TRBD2,TGTGCCATCAGTGTTGGGGTACTAGCGGGGGATAATGAGCAGTTCTTC,CAISVGVLAGDNEQFF
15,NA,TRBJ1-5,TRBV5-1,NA,TGCGCCAGCAGCTTGGCAGGGATGAGCAATCAGCCCCAGCATTTT,CASSLAGMSNQPQHF
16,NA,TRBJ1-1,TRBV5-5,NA,TGTGCCAGCAGCTTGCCGTCGTCAACCCCGAACACTGAAGCTTTCTTT,CASSLPSSTPNTEAFF
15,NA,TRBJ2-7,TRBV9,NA,TGTGCCAGCAGCGCCTCGTGGAGTGACTCCTACGAGCAGTACTTC,CASSASWSDSYEQYF
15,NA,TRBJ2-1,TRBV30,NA,TGTGCCTGGAAAGGGGTCAGGACCCCCTACAATGAGCAGTTCTTC,CAWKGVRTPYNEQFF
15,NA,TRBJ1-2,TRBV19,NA,TGTGCCAGTAAATCCCAGCCCGGGGCGGACTATGGCTACACCTTC,CASKSQPGADYGYTF
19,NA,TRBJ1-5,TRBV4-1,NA,TGCGCCAGCAGCCATTCTAAGCCCGGGACGTCGGTTCGGAATCAGCCCCAGCATTTT,CASSHSKPGTSVRNQPQHF
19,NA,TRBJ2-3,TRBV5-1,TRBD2,TGCGCCAGCAGCTGGCCTTGGGGATCTGCGGGAGGGACCACAGATACGCAGTATTTT,CASSWPWGSAGGTTDTQYF
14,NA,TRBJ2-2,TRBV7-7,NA,TGTGCTAGCAGCTTAGGAGGGGATACCGGGGAGCTGTTTTTT,CASSLGGDTGELFF
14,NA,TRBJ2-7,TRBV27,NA,TGTGCCAGCAGTCAATCTATCGGAGGGGACGAGCAGTACTTC,CASSQSIGGDEQYF
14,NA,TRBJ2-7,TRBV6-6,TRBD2,TGTGCCAGCAGCAATAGCGGGCGGGCCTACGAGCAGTACTTC,CASSNSGRAYEQYF